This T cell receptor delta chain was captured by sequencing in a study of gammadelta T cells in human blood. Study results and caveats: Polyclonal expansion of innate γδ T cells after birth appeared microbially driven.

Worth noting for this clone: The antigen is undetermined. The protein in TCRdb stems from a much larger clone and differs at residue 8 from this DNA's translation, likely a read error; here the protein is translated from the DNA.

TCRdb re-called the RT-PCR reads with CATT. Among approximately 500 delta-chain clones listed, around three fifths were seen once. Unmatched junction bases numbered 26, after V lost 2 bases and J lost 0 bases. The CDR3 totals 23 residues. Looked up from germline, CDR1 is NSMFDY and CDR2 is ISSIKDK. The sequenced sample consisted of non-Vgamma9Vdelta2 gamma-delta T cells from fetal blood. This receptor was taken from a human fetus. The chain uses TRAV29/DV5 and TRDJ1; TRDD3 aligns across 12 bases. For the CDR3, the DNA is TGTGCAGCAAGGGACCCTTCCTCCGTTTTCTCTGGGGGATACGCGGCGTACACCGATAAACTCATCTTT. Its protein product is CAARDPSSVFSGGYAAYTDKLIF.